This record looks at one T cell receptor (beta chain) sequence and its context. As yet, its antigen is unknown. A read error may produce the germline difference seen at one junction end. CDR3 size: 14 residues. This sample is part of a study of post-analysis software for immune sequencing data. Study-wide points: Four or five TRBV segments, including TRBV5-6, TRBV5-1 and TRBV20-1, were more frequent in patients than controls.

The library was made from cDNA and included unique molecular identifiers. TCRdb re-called the PCR reads with MiXCR, one entry per CDR3 protein. The table has 700,000 to 900,000 distinct CDR3 sequences, roughly 50% seen once. This receptor was obtained from a girl between 5 and 17 years old with multiple sclerosis. The sequencing sample was made of blood. This chain links TRBV12-3 or TRBV12-4 with TRBJ2-1; D gene uncertain. In nucleotides, the CDR3 is TGTGCCAGCAGTTCCACATTAGTGAGCAATGAGCAGTTCTTT. Residues: CASSSTLVSNEQFF.